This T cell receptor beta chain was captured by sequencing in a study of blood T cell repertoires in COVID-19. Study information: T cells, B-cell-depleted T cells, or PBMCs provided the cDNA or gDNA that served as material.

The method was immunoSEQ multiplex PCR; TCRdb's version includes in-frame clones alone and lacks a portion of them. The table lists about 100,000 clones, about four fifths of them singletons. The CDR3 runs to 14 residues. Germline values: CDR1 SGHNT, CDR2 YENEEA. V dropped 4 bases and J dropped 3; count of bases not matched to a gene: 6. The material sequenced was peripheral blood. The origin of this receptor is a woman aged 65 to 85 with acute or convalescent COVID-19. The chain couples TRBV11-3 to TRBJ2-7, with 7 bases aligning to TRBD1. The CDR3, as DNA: TGTGCCAGCAGCTCAGGGGGACCGGGCTACGAGCAGTACTTC. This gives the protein CASSSGGPGYEQYF.